This T cell receptor (beta chain) originates from a study of blood T cell repertoires in COVID-19. Study background: COVID-19 samples, acute and convalescent, were from the United States, Italy and Spain.

TCRdb's copy holds only in-frame clones and misses some; the assay was immunoSEQ multiplex PCR. This sample has about 300,000 clones, with about 81% found just once. V was trimmed by 5 bases and J by 6 bases, leaving 19 bases between them. Looked up from germline, CDR1 is SGHAT and CDR2 is FQNNGV. This CDR3 has 15 residues. Sequenced sample: peripheral blood. This receptor was obtained from a human donor with COVID-19, enrolled during active disease. The donor label of this sample is uncertain. The J gene is TRBJ1-1, the V gene TRBV11-2; perhaps TRBD1 as D (5 bases). CDR3 in DNA: TGTGCCAGCAGCGCCCTATTGTGGGGGGGGGCTGAAGCTTTCTTT. It yields the protein CASSALLWGGAEAFF.